This T cell receptor beta chain was sequenced during a study of spatial heterogeneity in lung cancer. Time point in this sample: sample taken at primary tumor resection. TCRdb recomputed calls from the 5' RACE reads with MiXCR, one row per CDR3 protein. The sample lists roughly 28,000 distinct CDR3 sequences, about 6.6% occurring once. Germline CDR1 is DFQATT and CDR2 is SNEGSKA (reference sequence). V was pared by 2 bases and J by 3 bases, with 11 bases between. CDR3 length equals 14 residues. This clonotype was found many times. The target antigen is unknown. General study results and limits: Expanded alpha and beta TCR counts within tumors tracked tumor mutation counts.

Sample: lung tumor tissue, taken at surgery. The sequence was collected from a male donor with early-stage non-small cell lung cancer. The chain has TRBV20-1 and TRBJ1-5; D might be TRBD1 (5 bases). The CDR3 loop reads CSARSGPSNQPQHF. In nucleotides, the CDR3 is TGCAGTGCTAGATCAGGGCCTTCCAATCAGCCCCAGCATTTT.